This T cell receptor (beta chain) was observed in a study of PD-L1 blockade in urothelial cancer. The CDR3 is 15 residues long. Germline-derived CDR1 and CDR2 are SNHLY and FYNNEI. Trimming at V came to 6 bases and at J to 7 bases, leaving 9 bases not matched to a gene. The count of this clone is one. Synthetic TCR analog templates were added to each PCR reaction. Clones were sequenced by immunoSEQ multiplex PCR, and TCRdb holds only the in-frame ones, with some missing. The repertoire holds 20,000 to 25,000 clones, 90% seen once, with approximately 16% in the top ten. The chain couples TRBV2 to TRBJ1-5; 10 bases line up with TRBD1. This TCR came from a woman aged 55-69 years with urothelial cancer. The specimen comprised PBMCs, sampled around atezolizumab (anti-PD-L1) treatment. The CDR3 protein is CASSGDRGSGQPQHF. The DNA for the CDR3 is TGTGCCAGCAGCGGGGACAGGGGTTCTGGACAGCCCCAGCATTTT.